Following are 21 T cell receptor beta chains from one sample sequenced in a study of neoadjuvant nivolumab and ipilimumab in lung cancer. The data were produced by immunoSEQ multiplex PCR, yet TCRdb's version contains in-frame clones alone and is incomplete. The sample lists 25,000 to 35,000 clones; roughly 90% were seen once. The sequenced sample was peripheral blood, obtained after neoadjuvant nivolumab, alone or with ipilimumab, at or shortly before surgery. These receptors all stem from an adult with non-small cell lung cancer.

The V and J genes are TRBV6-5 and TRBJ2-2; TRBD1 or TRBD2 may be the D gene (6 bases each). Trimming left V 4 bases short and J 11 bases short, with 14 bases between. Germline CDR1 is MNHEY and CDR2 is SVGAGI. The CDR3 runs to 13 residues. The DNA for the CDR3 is TGTGCCAGCAGTTCGGGTCCGGGGGCAGAGCTGTTTTTT. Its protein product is CASSSGPGAELFF.

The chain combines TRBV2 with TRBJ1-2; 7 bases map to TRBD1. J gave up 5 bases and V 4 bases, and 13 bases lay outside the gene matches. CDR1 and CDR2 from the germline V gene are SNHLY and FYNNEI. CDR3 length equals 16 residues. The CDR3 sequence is CASSGDLRDSRYGYTF. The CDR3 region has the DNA TGTGCCAGCAGTGGAGACCTCCGGGACAGCCGATATGGCTACACCTTC.

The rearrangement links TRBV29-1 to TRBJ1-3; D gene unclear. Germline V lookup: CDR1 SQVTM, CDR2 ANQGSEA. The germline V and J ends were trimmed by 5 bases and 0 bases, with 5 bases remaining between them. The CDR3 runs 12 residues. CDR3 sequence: CSVLVSGNTIYF. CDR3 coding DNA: TGCAGCGTTCTCGTCTCTGGAAACACCATATATTTT.

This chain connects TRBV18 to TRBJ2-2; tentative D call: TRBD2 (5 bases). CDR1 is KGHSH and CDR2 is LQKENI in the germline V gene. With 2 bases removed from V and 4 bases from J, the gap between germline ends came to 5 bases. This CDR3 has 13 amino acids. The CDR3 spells CASSPTSTGELFF. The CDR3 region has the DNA TGTGCCAGCTCACCAACTAGCACCGGGGAGCTGTTTTTT.

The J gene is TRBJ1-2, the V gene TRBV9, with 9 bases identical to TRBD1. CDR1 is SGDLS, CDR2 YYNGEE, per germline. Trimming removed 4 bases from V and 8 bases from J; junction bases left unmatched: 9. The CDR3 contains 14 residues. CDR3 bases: TGTGCCAGCAGCTCCGGGACAGGGTGGATCGGCTACACCTTC. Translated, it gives CASSSGTGWIGYTF.

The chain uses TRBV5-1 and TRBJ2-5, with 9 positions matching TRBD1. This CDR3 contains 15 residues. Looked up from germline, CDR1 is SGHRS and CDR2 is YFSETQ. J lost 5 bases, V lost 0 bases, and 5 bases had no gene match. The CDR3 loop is CASSLVDRGRETQYF. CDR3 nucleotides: TGCGCCAGCAGCTTGGTAGACAGGGGGAGGGAGACCCAGTACTTC.

The DNA for the CDR3 is TGTGCCAGCGGAACCCAGGGGGCTTCTGCTTTCTTT. Translation: CASGTQGASAFF. The J gene is TRBJ1-1, the V gene TRBV27, with 8 positions matching TRBD1. The V segment lost 8 bases and the J segment 11 bases; nucleotides outside the gene matches: 10. The CDR3 is 12 residues long. The V gene's germline CDR1 is MNHEY and CDR2 SMNVEV (reference sequence).

CDR3 nucleotides: TGCAGTGCTAGTGCCCTTGAAGAGCAGTACTTC. It is translated as CSASALEEQYF. This chain links TRBV20-1 with TRBJ2-7; D call uncertain. This CDR3 is 11 amino acids long. Per germline, CDR1 DFQATT and CDR2 SNEGSKA (reference sequence). Trimming removed 3 bases from V and 7 bases from J, with 10 bases in between.

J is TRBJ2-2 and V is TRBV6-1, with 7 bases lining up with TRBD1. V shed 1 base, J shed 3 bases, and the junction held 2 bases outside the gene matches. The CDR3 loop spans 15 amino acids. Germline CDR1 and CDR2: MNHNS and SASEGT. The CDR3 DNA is TGTGCCAGCAGTGAAGGTACAGGGGACACCGGGGAGCTGTTTTTT. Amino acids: CASSEGTGDTGELFF.

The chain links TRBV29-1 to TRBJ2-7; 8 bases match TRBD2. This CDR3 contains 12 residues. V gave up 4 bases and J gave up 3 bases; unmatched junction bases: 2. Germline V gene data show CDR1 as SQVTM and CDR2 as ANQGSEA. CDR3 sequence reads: CSVALAGYEQYF. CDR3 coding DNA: TGCAGCGTTGCCCTAGCGGGCTACGAGCAGTACTTC.

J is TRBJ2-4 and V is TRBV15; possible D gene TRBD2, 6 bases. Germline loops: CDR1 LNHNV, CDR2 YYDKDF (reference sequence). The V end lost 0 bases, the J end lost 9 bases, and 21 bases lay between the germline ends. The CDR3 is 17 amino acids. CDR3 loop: CATSRDSNTGVGTIQYF. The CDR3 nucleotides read TGTGCCACCAGCAGAGATTCAAACACGGGAGTTGGAACCATTCAGTACTTC.

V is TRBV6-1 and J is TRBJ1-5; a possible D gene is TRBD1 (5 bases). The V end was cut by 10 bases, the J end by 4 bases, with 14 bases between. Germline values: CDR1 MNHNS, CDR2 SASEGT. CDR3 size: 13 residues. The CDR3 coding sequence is TGTGCCACGGACATGGGGGGTAATCAGCCCCAGCATTTT. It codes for CATDMGGNQPQHF.

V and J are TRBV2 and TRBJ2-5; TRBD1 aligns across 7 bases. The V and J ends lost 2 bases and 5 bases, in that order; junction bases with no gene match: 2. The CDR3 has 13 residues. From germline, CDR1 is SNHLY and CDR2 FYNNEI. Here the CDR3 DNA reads TGTGCCAGCAGTGAAAACAGGGGTGAGACCCAGTACTTC. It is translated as CASSENRGETQYF.

CDR3 DNA sequence: TGTGCCAGCAGCTCACAGGGAGCTGCTGGGTCCGTCTCTGGAAACACCATATATTTT. Translation: CASSSQGAAGSVSGNTIYF. The J gene is TRBJ1-3, the V gene TRBV11-2; the D gene is possibly TRBD1 (6 bases). The CDR3 totals 19 residues. Per the germline V gene, CDR1 is SGHAT and CDR2 is FQNNGV. V was shortened by 4 bases and J by 0 bases, with 22 bases between the two germline ends.

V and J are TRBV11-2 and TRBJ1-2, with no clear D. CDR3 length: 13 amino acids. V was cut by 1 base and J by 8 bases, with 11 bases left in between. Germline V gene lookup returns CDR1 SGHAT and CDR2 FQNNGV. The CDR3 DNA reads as TGTGCCAGCAGCTTAGTGTCAGGATACGGCTACACCTTC. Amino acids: CASSLVSGYGYTF.

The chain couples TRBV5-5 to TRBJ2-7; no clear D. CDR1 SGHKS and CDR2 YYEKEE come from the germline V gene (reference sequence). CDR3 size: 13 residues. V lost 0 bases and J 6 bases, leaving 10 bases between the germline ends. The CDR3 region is CASSLGSEGEQYF. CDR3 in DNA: TGTGCCAGCAGCTTGGGGAGTGAAGGCGAGCAGTACTTC.

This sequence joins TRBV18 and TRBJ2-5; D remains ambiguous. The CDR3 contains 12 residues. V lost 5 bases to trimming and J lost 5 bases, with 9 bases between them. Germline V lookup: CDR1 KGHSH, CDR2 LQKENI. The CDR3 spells CASSILEETQYF. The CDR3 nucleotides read TGTGCCAGCTCAATTCTGGAGGAGACCCAGTACTTC. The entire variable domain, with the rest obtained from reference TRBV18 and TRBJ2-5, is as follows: NAGVMQNPRHLVRRRGQEARLRCSPMKGHSHVYWYRQLPEEGLKFMVYLQKENIIDESGMPKERFSAEFPKEGPSILRIQQVVRGDSAAYFCASSILEETQYFGPGTRLLVL.

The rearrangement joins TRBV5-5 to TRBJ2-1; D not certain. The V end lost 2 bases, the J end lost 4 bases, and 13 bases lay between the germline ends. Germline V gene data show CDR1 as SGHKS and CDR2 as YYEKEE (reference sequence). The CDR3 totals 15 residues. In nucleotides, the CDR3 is TGTGCCAGCAGCTTCGCAGCCAGTTTATACAATGAGCAGTTCTTC. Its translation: CASSFAASLYNEQFF.

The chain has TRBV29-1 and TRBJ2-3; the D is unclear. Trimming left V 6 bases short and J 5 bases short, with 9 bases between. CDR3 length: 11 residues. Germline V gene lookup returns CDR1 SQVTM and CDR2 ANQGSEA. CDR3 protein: CSVRTGDTQYF. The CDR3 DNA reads TGCAGCGTCCGGACCGGAGATACGCAGTATTTT.

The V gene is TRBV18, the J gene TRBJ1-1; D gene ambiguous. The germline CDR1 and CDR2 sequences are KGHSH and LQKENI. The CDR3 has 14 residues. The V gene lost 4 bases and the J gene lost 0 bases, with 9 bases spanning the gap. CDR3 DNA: TGTGCCAGCTCACTCACCATAATGAACACTGAAGCTTTCTTT. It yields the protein CASSLTIMNTEAFF.

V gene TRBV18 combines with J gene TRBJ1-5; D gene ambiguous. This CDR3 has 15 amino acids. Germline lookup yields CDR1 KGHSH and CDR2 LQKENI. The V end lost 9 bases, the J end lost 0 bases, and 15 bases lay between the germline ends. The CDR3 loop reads CASSQNPLSNQPQHF. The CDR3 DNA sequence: TGTGCCAGTTCTCAGAACCCCCTTAGCAATCAGCCCCAGCATTTT.